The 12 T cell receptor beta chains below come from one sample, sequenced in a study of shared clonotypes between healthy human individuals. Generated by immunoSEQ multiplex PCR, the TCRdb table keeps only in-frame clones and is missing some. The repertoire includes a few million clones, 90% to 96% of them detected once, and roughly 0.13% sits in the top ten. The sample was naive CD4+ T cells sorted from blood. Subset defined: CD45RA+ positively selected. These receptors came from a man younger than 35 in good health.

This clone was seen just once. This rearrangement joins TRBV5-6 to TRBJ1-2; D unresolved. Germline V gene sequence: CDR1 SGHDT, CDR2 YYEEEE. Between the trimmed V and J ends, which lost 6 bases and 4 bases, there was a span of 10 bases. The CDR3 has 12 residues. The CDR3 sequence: CASTLKGYGYTF. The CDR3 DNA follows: TGTGCCAGCACCCTGAAGGGCTATGGCTACACCTTC. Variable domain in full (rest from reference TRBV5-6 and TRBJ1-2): DAGVTQSPTHLIKTRGQQVTLRCSPKSGHDTVSWYQQALGQGPQFIFQYYEEEERQRGNFPDRFSGHQFPNYSSELNVNALLLGDSALYLCASTLKGYGYTFGSGTRLTVV.

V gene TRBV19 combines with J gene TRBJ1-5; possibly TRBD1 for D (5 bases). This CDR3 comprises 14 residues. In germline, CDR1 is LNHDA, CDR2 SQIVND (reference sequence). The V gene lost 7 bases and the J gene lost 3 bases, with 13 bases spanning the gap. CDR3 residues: CASTREGYNQPQHF. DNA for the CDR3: TGTGCCAGTACACGGGAGGGGTACAATCAGCCCCAGCATTTT.

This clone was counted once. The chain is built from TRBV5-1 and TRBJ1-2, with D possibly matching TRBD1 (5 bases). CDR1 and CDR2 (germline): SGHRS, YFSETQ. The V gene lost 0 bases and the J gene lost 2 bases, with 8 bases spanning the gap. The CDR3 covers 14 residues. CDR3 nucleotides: TGCGCCAGCAGCTTGGGGACACTGAACTATGGCTACACCTTC. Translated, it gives CASSLGTLNYGYTF. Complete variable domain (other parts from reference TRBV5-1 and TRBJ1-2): KAGVTQTPRYLIKTRGQQVTLSCSPISGHRSVSWYQQTPGQGLQFLFEYFSETQRNKGNFPGRFSGRQFSNSRSEMNVSTLELGDSALYLCASSLGTLNYGYTFGSGTRLTVV.

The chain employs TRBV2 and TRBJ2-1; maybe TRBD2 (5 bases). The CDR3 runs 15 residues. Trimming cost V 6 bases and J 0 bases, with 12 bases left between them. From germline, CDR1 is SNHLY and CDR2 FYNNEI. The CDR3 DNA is TGTGCCAGCAGCCTTCTGGGGAGCTCCTACAATGAGCAGTTCTTC. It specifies CASSLLGSSYNEQFF.

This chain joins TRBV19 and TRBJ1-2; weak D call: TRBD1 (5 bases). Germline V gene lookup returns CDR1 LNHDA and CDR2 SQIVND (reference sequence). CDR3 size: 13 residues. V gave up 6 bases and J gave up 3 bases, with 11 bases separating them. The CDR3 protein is CASSPDTDYGYTF. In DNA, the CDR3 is TGTGCCAGTAGCCCGGACACGGACTATGGCTACACCTTC.

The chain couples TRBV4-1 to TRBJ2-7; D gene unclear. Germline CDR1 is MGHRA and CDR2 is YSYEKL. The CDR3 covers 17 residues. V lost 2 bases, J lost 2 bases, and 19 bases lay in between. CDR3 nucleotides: TGCGCCAGCAGCCAAAGCTTGGTAACCTTAGGCGCCTACGAGCAGTACTTC. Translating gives CASSQSLVTLGAYEQYF.

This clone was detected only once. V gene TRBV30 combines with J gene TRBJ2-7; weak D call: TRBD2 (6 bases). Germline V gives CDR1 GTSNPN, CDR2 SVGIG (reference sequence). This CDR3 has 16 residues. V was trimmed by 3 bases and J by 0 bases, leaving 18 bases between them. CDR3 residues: CAWSLWGSGNSYEQYF. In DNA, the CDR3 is TGTGCCTGGAGCCTTTGGGGTAGCGGAAACTCCTACGAGCAGTACTTC.

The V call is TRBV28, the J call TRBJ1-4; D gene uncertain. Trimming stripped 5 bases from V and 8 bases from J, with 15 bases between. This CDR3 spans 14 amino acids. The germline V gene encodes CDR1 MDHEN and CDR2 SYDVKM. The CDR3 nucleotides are TGTGCCAGCAGTGGCACAGAGAAAGGGGAAAAACTGTTTTTT. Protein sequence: CASSGTEKGEKLFF.

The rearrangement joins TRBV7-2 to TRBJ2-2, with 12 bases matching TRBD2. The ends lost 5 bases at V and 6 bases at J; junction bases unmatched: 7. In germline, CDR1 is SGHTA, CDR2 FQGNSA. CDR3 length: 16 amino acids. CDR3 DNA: TGTGCCAGCAGCCCCCCGTCTAGCGGGAGGGCCGGGGAGCTGTTTTTT. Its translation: CASSPPSSGRAGELFF.

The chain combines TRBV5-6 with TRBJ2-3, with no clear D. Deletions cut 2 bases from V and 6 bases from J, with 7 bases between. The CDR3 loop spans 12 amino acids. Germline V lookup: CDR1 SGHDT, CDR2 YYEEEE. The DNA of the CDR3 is TGTGCCAGCAGCTTTATACAGGATACGCAGTATTTT. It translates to CASSFIQDTQYF.

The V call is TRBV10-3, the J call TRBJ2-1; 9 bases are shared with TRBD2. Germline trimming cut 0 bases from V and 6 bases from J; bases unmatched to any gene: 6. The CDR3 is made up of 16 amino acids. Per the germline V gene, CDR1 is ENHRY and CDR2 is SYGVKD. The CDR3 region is CAISESFAGGFNEQFF. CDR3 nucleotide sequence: TGTGCCATCAGTGAGTCTTTTGCGGGAGGGTTCAATGAGCAGTTCTTC.

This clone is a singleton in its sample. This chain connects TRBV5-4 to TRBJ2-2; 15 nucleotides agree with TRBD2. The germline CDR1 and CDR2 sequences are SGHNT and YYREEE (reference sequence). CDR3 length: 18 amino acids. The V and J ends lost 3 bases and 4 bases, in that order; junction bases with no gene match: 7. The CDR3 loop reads CASSSGLAGGASTGELFF. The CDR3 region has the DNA TGTGCCAGCAGCTCCGGACTAGCGGGAGGGGCGAGCACCGGGGAGCTGTTTTTT.